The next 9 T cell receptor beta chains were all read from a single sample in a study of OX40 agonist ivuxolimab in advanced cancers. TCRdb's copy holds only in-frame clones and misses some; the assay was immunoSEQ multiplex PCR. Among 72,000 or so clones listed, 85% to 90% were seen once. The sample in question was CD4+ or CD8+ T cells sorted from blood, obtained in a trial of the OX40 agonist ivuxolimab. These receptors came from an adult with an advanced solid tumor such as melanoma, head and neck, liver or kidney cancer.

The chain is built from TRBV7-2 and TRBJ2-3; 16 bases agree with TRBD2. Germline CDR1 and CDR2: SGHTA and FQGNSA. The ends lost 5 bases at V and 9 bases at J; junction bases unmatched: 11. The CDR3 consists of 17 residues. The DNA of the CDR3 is TGTGCCAGCAGCGTCTCCGGGACTAGCGGGGGGGCGAAAACGCAGTATTTT. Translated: CASSVSGTSGGAKTQYF.

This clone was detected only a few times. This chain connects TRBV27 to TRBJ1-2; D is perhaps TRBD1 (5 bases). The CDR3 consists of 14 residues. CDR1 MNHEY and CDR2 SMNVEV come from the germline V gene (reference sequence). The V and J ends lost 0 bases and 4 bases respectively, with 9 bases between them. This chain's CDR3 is CASSLSQGPYGYTF. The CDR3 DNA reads TGTGCCAGCAGTTTATCCCAGGGCCCCTATGGCTACACCTTC.

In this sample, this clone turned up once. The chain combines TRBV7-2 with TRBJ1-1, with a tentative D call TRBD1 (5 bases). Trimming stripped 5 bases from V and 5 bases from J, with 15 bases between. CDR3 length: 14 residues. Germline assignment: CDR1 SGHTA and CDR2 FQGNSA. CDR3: CASSPGTPGTEAFF. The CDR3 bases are TGTGCCAGCAGCCCTGGGACTCCGGGGACTGAAGCTTTCTTT.

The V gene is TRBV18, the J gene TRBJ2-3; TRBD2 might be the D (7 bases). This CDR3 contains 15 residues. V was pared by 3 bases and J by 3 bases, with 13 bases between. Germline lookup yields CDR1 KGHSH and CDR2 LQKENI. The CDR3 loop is CASSPNEGGTDTQYF. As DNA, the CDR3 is TGTGCCAGCTCACCGAACGAGGGGGGGACAGATACGCAGTATTTT.

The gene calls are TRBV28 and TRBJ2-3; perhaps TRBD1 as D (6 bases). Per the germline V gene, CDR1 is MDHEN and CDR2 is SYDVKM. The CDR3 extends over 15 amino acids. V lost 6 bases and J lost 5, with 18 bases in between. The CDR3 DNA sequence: TGTGCCAGCAGAGGACAGAGGGTCCTAGGAGATACGCAGTATTTT. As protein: CASRGQRVLGDTQYF.

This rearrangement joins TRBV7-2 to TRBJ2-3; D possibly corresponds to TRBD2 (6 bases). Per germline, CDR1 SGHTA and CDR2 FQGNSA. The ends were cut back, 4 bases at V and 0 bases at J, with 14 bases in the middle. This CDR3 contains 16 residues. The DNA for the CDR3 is TGTGCCAGCAGCTCCCGTCCGGGACTGAGCACAGATACGCAGTATTTT. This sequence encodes CASSSRPGLSTDTQYF.

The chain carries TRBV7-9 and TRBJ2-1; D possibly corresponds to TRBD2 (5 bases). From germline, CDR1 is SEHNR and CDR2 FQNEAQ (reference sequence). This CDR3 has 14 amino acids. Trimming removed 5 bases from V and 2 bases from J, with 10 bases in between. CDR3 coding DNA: TGTGCCAGCAGCCCCAGAGGGACCTACAATGAGCAGTTCTTC. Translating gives CASSPRGTYNEQFF.

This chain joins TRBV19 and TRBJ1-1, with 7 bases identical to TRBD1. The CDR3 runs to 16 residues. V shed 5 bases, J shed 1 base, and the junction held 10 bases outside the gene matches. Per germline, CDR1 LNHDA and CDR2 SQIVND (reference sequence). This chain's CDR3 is CASSPGTGQSNTEAFF. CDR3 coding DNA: TGTGCCAGTAGTCCGGGGACGGGACAGTCGAACACTGAAGCTTTCTTT.

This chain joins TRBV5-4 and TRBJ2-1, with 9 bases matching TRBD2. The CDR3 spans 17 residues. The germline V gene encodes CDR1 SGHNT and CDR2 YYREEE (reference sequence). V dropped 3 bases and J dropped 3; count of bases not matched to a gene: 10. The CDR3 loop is CASSSRFSGGIYNEQFF. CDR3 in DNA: TGTGCCAGCAGCTCTCGTTTTAGCGGGGGTATCTACAATGAGCAGTTCTTC.